The 26 T cell receptor beta chains below all came from one sample that was sequenced in a study of T cell responses to AZD1222 COVID-19 vaccine. Some clones are missing from TCRdb's copy, which holds only in-frame ones; the method was immunoSEQ multiplex PCR. Of about 140,000 clones in the sample, 91% were seen once. The specimen was peripheral blood, collected 28 days after the second dose of the MenACWY control vaccine. The receptors were gathered from an adult who received the MenACWY meningococcal vaccine as a control.

The rearrangement joins TRBV6-5 to TRBJ2-3; D unclear. V lost 4 bases, J lost 1 base, and 12 bases lay in between. Germline CDR1 reads MNHEY; CDR2 reads SVGAGI. The CDR3 loop spans 15 amino acids. The chain's CDR3 is CASSSARTRTDTQYF. CDR3 bases: TGTGCCAGCAGTTCGGCACGTACCCGCACAGATACGCAGTATTTT.

This clone was observed a single time. Other DNA sequences within the sample encode an identical CDR3. The chain couples TRBV12-3 or TRBV12-4 to TRBJ2-6, with D unclear. The V end was cut by 8 bases, the J end by 0 bases, with 5 bases between. The CDR3 extends over 13 amino acids. DNA for the CDR3: TGTGCCAGCCGGAGCTCTGGGGCCAACGTCCTGACTTTC. Amino acid sequence: CASRSSGANVLTF.

This chain uses TRBV6-6 with TRBJ1-6; D ambiguous. This CDR3 has 18 amino acids. Deletions cut 5 bases from V and 1 base from J, with 18 bases between. Germline-derived CDR1 and CDR2 are MNHNY and SVGAGI (reference sequence). CDR3 bases: TGTGCCAGCAGTCCCAGCCCAGGCGGACGGTCCTATAATTCACCCCTCCACTTT. It translates to CASSPSPGGRSYNSPLHF.

The V gene is TRBV7-2, the J gene TRBJ2-7, with D unclear. The CDR3 runs to 15 residues. Trimming took off 1 base at V and 0 bases at J, with 10 bases between the two ends. Germline V gene data show CDR1 as SGHTA and CDR2 as FQGNSA. DNA for the CDR3: TGTGCCAGCAGCTTAGTACCCATGGGCTCCTACGAGCAGTACTTC. Translated, it gives CASSLVPMGSYEQYF.

V gene TRBV9 combines with J gene TRBJ2-3; 7 bases align to TRBD2. The germline V gene has CDR1 SGDLS and CDR2 YYNGEE. CDR3 length equals 16 residues. V lost 0 bases to trimming and J lost 4 bases; unmatched junction nucleotides: 8. The CDR3 sequence is CASSVEGGPMSDTQYF. The CDR3 DNA follows: TGTGCCAGCAGCGTAGAGGGAGGGCCGATGTCAGATACGCAGTATTTT.

This clone was detected only a few times. The genes are TRBV6-5 and TRBJ2-1, with 12 nucleotides matching TRBD1. Germline CDR1 reads MNHEY; CDR2 reads SVGAGI. The ends lost 6 bases at V and 8 bases at J; junction bases unmatched: 5. The CDR3 runs 14 residues. CDR3 nucleotides: TGTGCCAGCAGGGGACAGGGGGCCTGGGATGAGCAGTTCTTC. This encodes CASRGQGAWDEQFF.

The chain is built from TRBV19 and TRBJ2-2; weak D call: TRBD1 (6 bases). V lost 8 bases to trimming and J lost 2 bases, with 15 bases between them. The germline V gene encodes CDR1 LNHDA and CDR2 SQIVND (reference sequence). There are 15 residues in the CDR3. This CDR3 reads CASGSDRRNTGELFF. DNA of the CDR3: TGTGCCAGTGGATCGGACAGACGAAACACCGGGGAGCTGTTTTTT. Variable domain in full (rest from reference TRBV19 and TRBJ2-2): DGGITQSPKYLFRKEGQNVTLSCEQNLNHDAMYWYRQDPGQGLRLIYYSQIVNDFQKGDIAEGYSVSREKKESFPLTVTSAQKNPTAFYLCASGSDRRNTGELFFGEGSRLTVL.

V and J are TRBV5-1 and TRBJ2-3, with 8 bases identical to TRBD1. This CDR3 spans 15 amino acids. V shed 4 bases, J shed 3 bases, and the junction held 7 bases outside the gene matches. The germline gives CDR1 SGHRS, CDR2 YFSETQ. The CDR3 here is CASSPGQGVTDTQYF. The CDR3 DNA is TGCGCCAGCAGCCCTGGACAGGGAGTAACAGATACGCAGTATTTT.

V and J are TRBV7-3 and TRBJ1-1; D not certain. The CDR3 has 11 residues. Trimming pared 2 bases from V and 8 bases from J, leaving 6 bases between. Germline values: CDR1 SGHTA, CDR2 FQGTGA. The CDR3 DNA reads TGTGCCAGCAGCTTAGGAGGGGAAGCTTTCTTT. Encoded protein: CASSLGGEAFF.

The chain joins TRBV11-2 to TRBJ1-5; 7 bases line up with TRBD1. The CDR3 is made up of 14 amino acids. V lost 1 base to trimming and J lost 11 bases; unmatched junction nucleotides: 8. Germline V CDR1 and CDR2: SGHAT, FQNNGV. The DNA for the CDR3 is TGTGCCAGCAGCTTAGGACAGGGTTCTTTGGCCCAGCATTTT. Translating gives CASSLGQGSLAQHF.

This clone was seen only once. The rearrangement links TRBV18 to TRBJ1-5; tentatively, D is TRBD1 (6 bases). Trimming pared 0 bases from V and 0 bases from J, leaving 15 bases between. CDR1 and CDR2 (germline): KGHSH, LQKENI. CDR3 size: 18 residues. The CDR3 loop is CASSPPPGQSYSNQPQHF. CDR3 in DNA: TGTGCCAGCTCACCACCTCCGGGACAAAGTTATAGCAATCAGCCCCAGCATTTT.

This rearrangement joins TRBV19 to TRBJ1-6; TRBD1 is a possible D gene (6 bases). V lost 7 bases, J lost 5 bases, and 15 bases lay in between. The CDR3 spans 15 residues. Germline V CDR1 and CDR2: LNHDA, SQIVND (reference sequence). The CDR3 here is CASTPADRDNSPLHF. In DNA, the CDR3 is TGTGCCAGTACCCCGGCGGACAGAGATAATTCACCCCTCCACTTT.

The rearrangement uses TRBV21-1 and TRBJ1-2. TRBV21-1 represents a pseudogene. The CDR3 runs 13 residues. The CDR3 coding sequence is TGTGCCAGCAGCAAAAGCCCTAGCTATGGCTACACCTTC. Amino acid sequence: CASSKSPSYGYTF.

This CDR3 is CASQGEETQYF. CDR3 DNA: TGTGCCAGTCAGGGGGAAGAGACCCAGTACTTC. The rearrangement joins TRBV12-3 or TRBV12-4 to TRBJ2-5; 7 bases align to TRBD1. The CDR3 has 11 amino acids. V was clipped by 9 bases and J by 3 bases; unmatched bases: 1.

The rearrangement links TRBV4-3 to TRBJ2-1, with 12 bases identical to TRBD2. The J segment lost 9 bases and the V segment lost 3 bases, leaving 3 bases of the junction unmatched. Germline-derived CDR1 and CDR2 are LGHNA and YSLEER. This CDR3 contains 14 residues. The CDR3 loop reads CASSQILAGGEQFF. In DNA, the CDR3 is TGCGCCAGCAGCCAGATACTAGCGGGAGGTGAGCAGTTCTTC.

V and J are TRBV11-2 and TRBJ2-1; 7 nucleotides align to TRBD2. The trim removed 4 bases at V and 8 bases at J, leaving 2 bases unmatched. Germline CDR1 and CDR2: SGHAT and FQNNGV. The CDR3 runs to 12 residues. CDR3 DNA sequence: TGTGCCAGCAGCTGGGGGAGGGATGAGCAGTTCTTC. It translates to CASSWGRDEQFF.

The chain combines TRBV7-8 with TRBJ1-1; no reliable D call. The CDR3 runs to 14 residues. With 7 bases removed from V and 0 bases from J, the gap between germline ends came to 12 bases. The germline CDR1 and CDR2 sequences are SGHVS and FQNEAQ. The CDR3 coding sequence is TGTGCCAGCATACCGGGATCCGTGAACACTGAAGCTTTCTTT. Its protein product is CASIPGSVNTEAFF. Full variable domain (missing parts from reference TRBV7-8 and TRBJ1-1): GAGVSQSPRYKVAKRGQDVALRCDPISGHVSLFWYQQALGQGPEFLTYFQNEAQLDKSGLPSDRFFAERPEGSVSTLKIQRTQQEDSAVYLCASIPGSVNTEAFFGQGTRLTVV.

The CDR3 loop is CASSLSQGLGEQYF. CDR3 sequence (DNA): TGTGCCAGCAGCTTATCACAGGGGCTAGGCGAGCAGTACTTC. The rearrangement uses TRBV7-2 and TRBJ2-7, with 7 positions matching TRBD1. This CDR3 has 14 residues. The V gene end was trimmed by 2 bases and the J gene end by 6 bases; junction bases not matched to a gene: 7. Looked up from germline, CDR1 is SGHTA and CDR2 is FQGNSA.

This chain joins TRBV15 and TRBJ1-1; TRBD1 matches 7 bases. This CDR3 spans 14 amino acids. Trimming cost V 1 base and J 7 bases; bases outside gene matches: 6. Germline V gene data show CDR1 as LNHNV and CDR2 as YYDKDF (reference sequence). Written as DNA, the CDR3 is TGTGCCACCAGCAGAGTGAGGACAGGAGATGAAGCTTTCTTT. Its translation: CATSRVRTGDEAFF.

The rearrangement uses TRBV2 and TRBJ2-5; D ambiguous. V lost 8 bases, J lost 4 bases, and 8 bases lay in between. Looked up from germline, CDR1 is SNHLY and CDR2 is FYNNEI. CDR3 length: 11 amino acids. CDR3 sequence (DNA): TGTGCCAGCCATAGTCGAGAGACCCAGTACTTC. Translated: CASHSRETQYF.

The gene calls are TRBV6-2 or TRBV6-3 and TRBJ2-6, with TRBD2 matching over 9 bases. Trimming took 5 bases from V and 0 from J; bases not matched to a gene: 11. The CDR3 extends over 19 amino acids. Germline V gene data show CDR1 as MNHEY and CDR2 as SVGEGT. In DNA, the CDR3 is TGTGCCAGCAGTACCCCCCGACTAGCGGTTAGCTCTGGGGCCAACGTCCTGACTTTC. As protein: CASSTPRLAVSSGANVLTF.

The chain carries TRBV7-9 and TRBJ2-3; 7 bases agree with TRBD2. V lost 1 base to trimming and J lost 6 bases; unmatched junction nucleotides: 7. From germline, CDR1 is SEHNR and CDR2 FQNEAQ (reference sequence). The CDR3 totals 15 residues. In DNA form, the CDR3 reads TGTGCCAGCAGCTTAGACGTGGGCGGGGGTGATACGCAGTATTTT. It codes for CASSLDVGGGDTQYF. The full variable domain, in which reference TRBV7-9 and TRBJ2-3 provide the parts outside the CDR3, is DTGVSQNPRHKITKRGQNVTFRCDPISEHNRLYWYRQTLGQGPEFLTYFQNEAQLEKSRLLSDRFSAERPKGSFSTLEIQRTEQGDSAMYLCASSLDVGGGDTQYFGPGTRLTVL.

This clone occurred once. As DNA, the CDR3 is TGTGCCAGCAGCTTAGTGGTTTTATCGGCAGGGCGGAATGAAGCTTTCTTT. Translating gives CASSLVVLSAGRNEAFF. This chain connects TRBV7-6 to TRBJ1-1, with D perhaps matching TRBD1 (5 bases). The CDR3 sequence is 17 residues long. Trimming stripped 1 base from V and 7 bases from J, with 22 bases between. Germline-derived CDR1 and CDR2 are SGHVS and FNYEAQ.

This sequence joins TRBV7-2 and TRBJ1-2, with TRBD1 identical over 10 bases. J was trimmed by 4 bases and V by 8 bases; bases with no gene match: 10. The CDR3 spans 15 residues. CDR1 and CDR2 from the germline V gene are SGHTA and FQGNSA. The chain's CDR3 is CASGLPGQGGYGYTF. The CDR3 nucleotides read TGTGCCAGCGGCCTGCCCGGACAGGGGGGCTATGGCTACACCTTC.

The chain has TRBV30 and TRBJ2-7, with 7 bases that match TRBD1. The length of the CDR3 is 12 residues. Trimming took 4 bases from V and 4 from J; bases not matched to a gene: 4. Germline assignment: CDR1 GTSNPN and CDR2 SVGIG (reference sequence). The CDR3 region has the DNA TGTGCCTGGAAGGTCAGGGGGTACGAGCAGTACTTC. Its protein product is CAWKVRGYEQYF.

The chain is built from TRBV18 and TRBJ2-3; TRBD2 agrees at 9 bases. This CDR3 region has 16 residues. J gave up 6 bases and V 6 bases, and 13 bases lay outside the gene matches. Per germline, CDR1 KGHSH and CDR2 LQKENI. The CDR3 nucleotides read TGTGCCAGCTCGGAAGGGGGCGGGAGGGCCCCGGATACGCAGTATTTT. Translating it yields CASSEGGGRAPDTQYF.